The sample holds many counts of the clone carrying this T cell receptor (beta chain). Antigen: not known. V shed 1 base and J shed 6 bases, with 18 bases lying between them. Germline values: CDR1 SQVTM, CDR2 ANQGSEA. There are 15 residues in the CDR3. These data belong to a study of identical twins. Unique molecular identifiers were present on the cDNA, which also gained a universal primer site by template switching. TCRdb processed the 5' RACE reads anew with MiXCR; each CDR3 protein has one entry. The repertoire holds fewer than 350,000 distinct CDR3 sequences, with less than 9% as singletons. Study-level results: One should note that invariant MAIT and iNKT cells could partly confound zero-insertion analyses. There was more out-of-frame TCR alpha sharing in monozygotic twins than models estimated. Memory repertoires showed no such pattern, whereas abundant cord blood beta clonotypes carried fewer insertions.

These data were likewise used in another study, on yellow fever vaccine responses in identical twins.

V usage is TRBV29-1 and J usage is TRBJ1-1, with unresolved D. The sequence came from a woman aged 18 to 35 in good health. What was sequenced was memory (CD45RO+) T cells sorted from blood. CDR3 sequence reads: CSVEGGRRVGAEAFF. CDR3 nucleotide sequence: TGCAGCGTTGAAGGAGGTAGGAGGGTTGGAGCTGAAGCTTTCTTT.